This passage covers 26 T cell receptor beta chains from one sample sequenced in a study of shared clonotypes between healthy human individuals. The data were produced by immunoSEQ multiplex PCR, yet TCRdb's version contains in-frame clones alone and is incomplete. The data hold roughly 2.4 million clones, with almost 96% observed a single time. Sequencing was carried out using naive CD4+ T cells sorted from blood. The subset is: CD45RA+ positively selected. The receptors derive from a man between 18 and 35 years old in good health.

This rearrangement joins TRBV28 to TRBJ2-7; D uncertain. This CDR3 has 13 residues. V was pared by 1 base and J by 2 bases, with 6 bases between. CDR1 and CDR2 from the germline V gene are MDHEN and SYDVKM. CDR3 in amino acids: CASSLFLAYEQYF. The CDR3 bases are TGTGCCAGCAGTTTATTCCTGGCCTACGAGCAGTACTTC.

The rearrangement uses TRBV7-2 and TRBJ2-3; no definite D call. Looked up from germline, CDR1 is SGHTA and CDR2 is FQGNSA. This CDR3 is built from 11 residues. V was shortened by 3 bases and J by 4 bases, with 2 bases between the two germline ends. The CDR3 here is CASSFPDTQYF. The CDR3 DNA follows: TGTGCCAGCAGCTTTCCAGATACGCAGTATTTT.

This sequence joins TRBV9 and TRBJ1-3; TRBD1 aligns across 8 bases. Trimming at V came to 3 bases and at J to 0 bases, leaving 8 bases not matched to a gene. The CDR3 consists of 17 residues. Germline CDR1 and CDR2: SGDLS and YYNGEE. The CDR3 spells CASSASGTGNSGNTIYF. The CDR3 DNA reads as TGTGCCAGCAGCGCGTCCGGGACAGGAAACTCTGGAAACACCATATATTTT.

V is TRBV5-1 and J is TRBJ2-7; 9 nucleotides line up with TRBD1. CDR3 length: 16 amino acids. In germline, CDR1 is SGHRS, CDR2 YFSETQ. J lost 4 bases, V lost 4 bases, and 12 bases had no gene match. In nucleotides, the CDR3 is TGCGCCAGCAGCCTGGACAGGGGAAATCCTACTTACGAGCAGTACTTC. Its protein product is CASSLDRGNPTYEQYF.

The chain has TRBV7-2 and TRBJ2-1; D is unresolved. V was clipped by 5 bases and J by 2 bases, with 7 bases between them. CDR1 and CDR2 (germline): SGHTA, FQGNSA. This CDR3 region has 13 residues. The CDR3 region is CASSPRAYNEQFF. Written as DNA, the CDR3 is TGTGCCAGCAGCCCACGGGCCTACAATGAGCAGTTCTTC.

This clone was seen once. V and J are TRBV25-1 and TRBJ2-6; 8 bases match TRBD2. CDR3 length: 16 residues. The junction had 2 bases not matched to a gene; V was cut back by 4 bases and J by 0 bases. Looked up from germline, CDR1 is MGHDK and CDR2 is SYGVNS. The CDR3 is CASSGSGSSGANVLTF. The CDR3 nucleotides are TGTGCCAGCAGTGGAAGCGGGAGCTCTGGGGCCAACGTCCTGACTTTC.

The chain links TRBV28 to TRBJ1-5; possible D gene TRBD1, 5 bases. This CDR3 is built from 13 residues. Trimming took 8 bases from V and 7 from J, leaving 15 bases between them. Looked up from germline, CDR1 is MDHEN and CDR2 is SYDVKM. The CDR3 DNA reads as TGTGCCAGCGAAGGGGTTCGGGGGCAGCCCCAGCATTTT. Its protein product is CASEGVRGQPQHF. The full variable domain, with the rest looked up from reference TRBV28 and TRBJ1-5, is DVKVTQSSRYLVKRTGEKVFLECVQDMDHENMFWYRQDPGLGLRLIYFSYDVKMKEKGDIPEGYSVSREKKERFSLILESASTNQTSMYLCASEGVRGQPQHFGDGTRLSIL.

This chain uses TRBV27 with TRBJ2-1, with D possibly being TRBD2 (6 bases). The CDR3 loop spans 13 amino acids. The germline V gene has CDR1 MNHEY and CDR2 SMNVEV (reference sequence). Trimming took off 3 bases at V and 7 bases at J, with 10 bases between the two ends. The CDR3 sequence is CASSFGLLNEQFF. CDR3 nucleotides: TGTGCCAGCAGTTTCGGACTACTAAATGAGCAGTTCTTC.

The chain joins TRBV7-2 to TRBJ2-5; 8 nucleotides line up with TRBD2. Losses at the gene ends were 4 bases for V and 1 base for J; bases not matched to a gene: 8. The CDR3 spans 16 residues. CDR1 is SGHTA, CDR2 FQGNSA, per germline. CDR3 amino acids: CASSYLGTSRQETQYF. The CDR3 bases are TGTGCCAGCAGCTACCTCGGGACTAGTCGCCAAGAGACCCAGTACTTC.

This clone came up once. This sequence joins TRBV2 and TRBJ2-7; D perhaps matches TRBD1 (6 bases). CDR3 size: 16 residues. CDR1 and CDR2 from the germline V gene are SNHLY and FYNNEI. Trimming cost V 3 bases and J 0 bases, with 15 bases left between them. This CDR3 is CASSDNRDTFSYEQYF. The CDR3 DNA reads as TGTGCCAGCAGTGATAATAGGGACACCTTCTCCTACGAGCAGTACTTC.

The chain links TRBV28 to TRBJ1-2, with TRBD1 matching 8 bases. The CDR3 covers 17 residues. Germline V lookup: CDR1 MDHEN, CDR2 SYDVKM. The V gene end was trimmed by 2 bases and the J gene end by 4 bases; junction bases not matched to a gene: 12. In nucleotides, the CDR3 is TGTGCCAGCAGTTTACTACTCGGGACAGGAGAGGTCTATGGCTACACCTTC. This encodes CASSLLLGTGEVYGYTF.

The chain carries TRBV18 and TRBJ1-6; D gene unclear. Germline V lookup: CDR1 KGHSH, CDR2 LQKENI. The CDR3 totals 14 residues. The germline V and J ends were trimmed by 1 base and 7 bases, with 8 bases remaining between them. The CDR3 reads CASSPLADNSPLHF. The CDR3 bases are TGTGCCAGCTCACCACTGGCAGACAATTCACCCCTCCACTTT.

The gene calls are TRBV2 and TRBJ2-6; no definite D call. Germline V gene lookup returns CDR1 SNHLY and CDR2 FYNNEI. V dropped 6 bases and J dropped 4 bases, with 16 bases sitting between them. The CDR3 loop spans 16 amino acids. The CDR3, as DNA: TGTGCCAGCAGGTCAGACTTAGCATCGGGGGCCAACGTCCTGACTTTC. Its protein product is CASRSDLASGANVLTF.

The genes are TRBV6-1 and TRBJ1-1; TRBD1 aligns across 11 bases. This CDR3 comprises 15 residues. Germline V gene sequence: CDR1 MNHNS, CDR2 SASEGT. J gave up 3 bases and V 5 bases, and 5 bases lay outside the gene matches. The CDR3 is CASSPRTGGDTEAFF. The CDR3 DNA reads TGTGCCAGCAGTCCTCGGACAGGGGGCGACACTGAAGCTTTCTTT.

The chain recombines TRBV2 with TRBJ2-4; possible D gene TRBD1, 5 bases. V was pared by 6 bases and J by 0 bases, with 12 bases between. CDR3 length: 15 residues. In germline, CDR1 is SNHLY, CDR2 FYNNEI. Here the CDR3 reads CASRTEFLAKNIQYF. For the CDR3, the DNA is TGTGCCAGCAGGACAGAATTCCTAGCCAAAAACATTCAGTACTTC.

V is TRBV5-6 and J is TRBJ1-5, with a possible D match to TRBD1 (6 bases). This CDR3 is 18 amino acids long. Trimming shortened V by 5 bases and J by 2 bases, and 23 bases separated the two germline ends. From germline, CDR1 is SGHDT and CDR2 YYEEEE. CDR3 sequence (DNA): TGTGCCAGCAGTCCGCTCTCAGCAGGGGCGGGCGGCAATCAGCCCCAGCATTTT. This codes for CASSPLSAGAGGNQPQHF.

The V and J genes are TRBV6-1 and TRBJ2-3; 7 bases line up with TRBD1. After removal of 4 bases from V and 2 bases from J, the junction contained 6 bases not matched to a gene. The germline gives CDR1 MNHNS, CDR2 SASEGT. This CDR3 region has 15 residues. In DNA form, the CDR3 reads TGTGCCAGCAGTGTGGTGGGACAGAACACAGATACGCAGTATTTT. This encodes CASSVVGQNTDTQYF.

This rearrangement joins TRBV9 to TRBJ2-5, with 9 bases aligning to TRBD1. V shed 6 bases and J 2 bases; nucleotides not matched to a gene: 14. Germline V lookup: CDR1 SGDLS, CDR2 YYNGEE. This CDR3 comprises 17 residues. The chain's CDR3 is CASTPRQGQGFQETQYF. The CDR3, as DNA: TGTGCCAGCACCCCCCGGCAGGGACAGGGCTTTCAAGAGACCCAGTACTTC.

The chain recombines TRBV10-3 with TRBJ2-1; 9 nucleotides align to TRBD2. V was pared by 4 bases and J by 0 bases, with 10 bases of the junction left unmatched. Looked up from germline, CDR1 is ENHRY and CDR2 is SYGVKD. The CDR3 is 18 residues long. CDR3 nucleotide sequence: TGTGCCATCAGTGGGGTGACTAGCGGCTCTAGCTCCTACAATGAGCAGTTCTTC. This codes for CAISGVTSGSSSYNEQFF.

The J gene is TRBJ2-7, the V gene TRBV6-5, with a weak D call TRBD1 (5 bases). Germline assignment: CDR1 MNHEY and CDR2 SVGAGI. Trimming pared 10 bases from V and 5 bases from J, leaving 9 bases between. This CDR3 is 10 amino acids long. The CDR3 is CATRAHEQYF. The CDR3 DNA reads TGTGCCACCAGGGCCCACGAGCAGTACTTC.

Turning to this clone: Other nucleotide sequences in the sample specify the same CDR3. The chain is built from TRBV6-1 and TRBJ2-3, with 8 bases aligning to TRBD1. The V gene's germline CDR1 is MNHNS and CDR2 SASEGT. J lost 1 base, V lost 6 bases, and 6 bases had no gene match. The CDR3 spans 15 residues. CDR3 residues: CASSDRGRGTDTQYF. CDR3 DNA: TGTGCCAGCAGCGACAGGGGAAGGGGCACAGATACGCAGTATTTT.

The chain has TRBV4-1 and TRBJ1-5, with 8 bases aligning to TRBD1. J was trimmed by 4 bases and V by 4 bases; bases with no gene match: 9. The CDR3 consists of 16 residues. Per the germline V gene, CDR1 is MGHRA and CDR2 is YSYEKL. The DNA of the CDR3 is TGCGCCAGCAGCCCAACTGGACGGACAGGGAATCAGCCCCAGCATTTT. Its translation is CASSPTGRTGNQPQHF.

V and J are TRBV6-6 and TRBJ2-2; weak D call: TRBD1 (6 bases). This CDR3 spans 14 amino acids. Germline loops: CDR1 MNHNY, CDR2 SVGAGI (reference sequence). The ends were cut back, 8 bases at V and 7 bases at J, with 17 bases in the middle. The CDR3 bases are TGTGCCAGCCAAGAATCAGGGGTCTTCGGGGAGCTGTTTTTT. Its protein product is CASQESGVFGELFF.

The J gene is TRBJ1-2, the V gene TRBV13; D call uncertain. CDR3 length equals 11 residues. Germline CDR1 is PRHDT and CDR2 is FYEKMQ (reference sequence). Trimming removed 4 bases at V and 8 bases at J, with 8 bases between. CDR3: CASSWGFGYTF. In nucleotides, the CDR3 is TGTGCCAGCAGCTGGGGTTTCGGCTACACCTTC. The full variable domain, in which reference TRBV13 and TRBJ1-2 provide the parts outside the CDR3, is AAGVIQSPRHLIKEKRETATLKCYPIPRHDTVYWYQQGPGQDPQFLISFYEKMQSDKGSIPDRFSAQQFSDYHSELNMSSLELGDSALYFCASSWGFGYTFGSGTRLTVV.

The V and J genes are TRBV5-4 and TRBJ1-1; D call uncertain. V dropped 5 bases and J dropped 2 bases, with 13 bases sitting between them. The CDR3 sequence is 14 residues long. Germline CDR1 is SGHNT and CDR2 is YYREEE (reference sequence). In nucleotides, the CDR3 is TGTGCCAGCAGGCCGAAGGAGATTAACACTGAAGCTTTCTTT. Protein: CASRPKEINTEAFF.

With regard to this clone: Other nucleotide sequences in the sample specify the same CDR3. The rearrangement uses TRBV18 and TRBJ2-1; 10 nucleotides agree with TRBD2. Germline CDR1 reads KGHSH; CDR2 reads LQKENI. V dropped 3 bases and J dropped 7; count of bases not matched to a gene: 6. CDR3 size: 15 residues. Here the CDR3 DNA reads TGTGCCAGCTCACCCCCAGCGGGGGGGCCGAATGAGCAGTTCTTC. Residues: CASSPPAGGPNEQFF. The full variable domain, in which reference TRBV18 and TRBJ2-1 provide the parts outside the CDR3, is NAGVMQNPRHLVRRRGQEARLRCSPMKGHSHVYWYRQLPEEGLKFMVYLQKENIIDESGMPKERFSAEFPKEGPSILRIQQVVRGDSAAYFCASSPPAGGPNEQFFGPGTRLTVL.